This T cell receptor beta chain was recovered during a study of siplizumab effects on memory and regulatory T cells. Germline V gene data show CDR1 as SGHRS and CDR2 as YFSETQ. This CDR3 comprises 13 residues. V shed 2 bases and J shed 1 base, with 6 bases lying between them. On this clone: Its antigen is unknown.

General observations from the study: Most alloreactive clones went unmapped to unstimulated subsets; only a minor fraction mapped. Naive T cell populations appeared to exhibit greater diversity than memory cells and appeared to be major alloresponse contributors. With siplizumab, cumulative frequency of CD4+ memory-derived alloreactive sequences dropped significantly.

Generated by immunoSEQ multiplex PCR, the TCRdb table keeps only in-frame clones and is missing some. This sample has about 100,000 clones; roughly 94% occur once, and the top ten carry under 0.65%. Sequencing input: Tregs sorted from blood. This rearrangement joins TRBV5-1 to TRBJ1-2; D is undetermined. This TCR derives from a human donor in good health. The CDR3 sequence: CASSFGVNYGYTF. Here the CDR3 DNA reads TGCGCCAGCAGCTTCGGGGTTAACTATGGCTACACCTTC.